The source of this T cell receptor (beta chain) is a study of CD8 T cells in ankylosing spondylitis. General study points: The clones that were linked to disease were reported to be significantly enriched in matched synovial fluid samples from ankylosing spondylitis patients. Among TCR beta sequences, a motif of eight highly homologous variants appeared characteristic of ankylosing spondylitis blood. Reactive arthritis synovial fluid and blood previously showed some of these motif variants.

Quantitative molecular-barcoded 5'-RACE generated the TCR beta libraries. One entry per CDR3 protein, called by TCRdb with MiXCR from the 5' RACE reads. This sample carries under 450,000 distinct CDR3 sequences, about a sixth of them seen once, and the ten largest clones take 0.85% to 1.3%. The V segment lost 4 bases and the J segment 9 bases; nucleotides outside the gene matches: 3. The CDR3 contains 14 residues. The germline V gene encodes CDR1 LGHNA and CDR2 YNFKEQ. Many counts were recorded for this clonotype. The antigen is not known. Sequencing used blood, either unsorted or a sorted T cell fraction (not recorded which). V gene TRBV4-2 combines with J gene TRBJ1-6, with 10 bases lining up with TRBD1. This clonotype was sampled from a male donor with ankylosing spondylitis. CDR3 sequence: CASSRDRGRSPLHF. In DNA form, the CDR3 reads TGTGCCAGCAGCCGGGACAGGGGTCGTTCACCCCTCCACTTT.